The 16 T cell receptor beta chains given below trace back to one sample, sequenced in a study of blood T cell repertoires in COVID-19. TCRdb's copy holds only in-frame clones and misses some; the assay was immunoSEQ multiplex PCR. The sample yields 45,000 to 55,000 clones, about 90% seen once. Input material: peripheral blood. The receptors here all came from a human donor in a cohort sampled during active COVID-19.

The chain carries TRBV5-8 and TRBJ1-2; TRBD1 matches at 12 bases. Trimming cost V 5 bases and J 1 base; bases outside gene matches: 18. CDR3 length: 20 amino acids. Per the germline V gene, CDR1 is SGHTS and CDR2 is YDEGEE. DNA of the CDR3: TGTGCCAGCAGTCCGGGACAGGGGGCCGGTAGGTCCAGACTTAACTATGGCTACACCTTC. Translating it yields CASSPGQGAGRSRLNYGYTF.

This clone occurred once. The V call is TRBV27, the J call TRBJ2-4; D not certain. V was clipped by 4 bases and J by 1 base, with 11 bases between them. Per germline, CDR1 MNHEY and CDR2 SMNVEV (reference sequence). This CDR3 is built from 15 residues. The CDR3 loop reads CASSSREWAKNIQYF. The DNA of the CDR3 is TGTGCCAGCAGTTCCCGTGAGTGGGCCAAAAACATTCAGTACTTC.

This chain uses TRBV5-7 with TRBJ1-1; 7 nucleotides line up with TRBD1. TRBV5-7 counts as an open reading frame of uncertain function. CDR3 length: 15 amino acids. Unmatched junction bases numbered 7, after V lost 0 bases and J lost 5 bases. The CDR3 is CASSLAGGGHTEAFF. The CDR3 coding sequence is TGTGCCAGCAGCTTGGCCGGAGGGGGCCATACTGAAGCTTTCTTT.

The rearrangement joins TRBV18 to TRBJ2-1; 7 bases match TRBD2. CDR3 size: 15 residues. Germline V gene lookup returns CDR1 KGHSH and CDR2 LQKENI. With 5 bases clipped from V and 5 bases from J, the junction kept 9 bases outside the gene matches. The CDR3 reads CASSSLAVGDNEQFF. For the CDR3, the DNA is TGTGCCAGCTCAAGTCTAGCGGTGGGGGACAATGAGCAGTTCTTC.

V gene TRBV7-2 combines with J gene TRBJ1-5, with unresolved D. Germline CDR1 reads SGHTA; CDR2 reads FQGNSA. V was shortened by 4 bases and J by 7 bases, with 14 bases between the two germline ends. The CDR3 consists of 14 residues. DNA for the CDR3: TGTGCCAGCAGCTCGGGGTTGCCGGGGCAGCCCCAGCATTTT. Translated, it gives CASSSGLPGQPQHF.

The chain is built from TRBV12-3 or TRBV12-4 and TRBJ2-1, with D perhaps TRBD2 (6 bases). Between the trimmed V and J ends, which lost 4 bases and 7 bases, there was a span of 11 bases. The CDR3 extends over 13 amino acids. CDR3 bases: TGTGCCAGCAGTTCGACGCGGGGAAATGAGCAGTTCTTC. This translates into CASSSTRGNEQFF.

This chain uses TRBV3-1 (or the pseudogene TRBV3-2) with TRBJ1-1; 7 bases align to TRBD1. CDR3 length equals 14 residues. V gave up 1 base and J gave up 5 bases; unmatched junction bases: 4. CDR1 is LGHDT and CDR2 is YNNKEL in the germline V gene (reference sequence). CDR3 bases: TGTGCCAGCAGCCAAGGGGGACAGCGGACTGAAGCTTTCTTT. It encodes CASSQGGQRTEAFF.

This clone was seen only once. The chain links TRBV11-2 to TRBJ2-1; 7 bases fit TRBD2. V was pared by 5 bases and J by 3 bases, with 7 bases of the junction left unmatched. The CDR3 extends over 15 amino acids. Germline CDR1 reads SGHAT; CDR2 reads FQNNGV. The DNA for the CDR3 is TGTGCCAGCAGCCAGATAGCGGGTCACTACAATGAGCAGTTCTTC. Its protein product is CASSQIAGHYNEQFF.

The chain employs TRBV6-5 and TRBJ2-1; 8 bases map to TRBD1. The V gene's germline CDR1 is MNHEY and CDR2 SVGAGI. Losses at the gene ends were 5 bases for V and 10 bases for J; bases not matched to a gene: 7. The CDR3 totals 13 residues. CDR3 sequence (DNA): TGTGCCAGCAGTATGACAGGGGCCCGGGAGCAGTTCTTC. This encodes CASSMTGAREQFF.

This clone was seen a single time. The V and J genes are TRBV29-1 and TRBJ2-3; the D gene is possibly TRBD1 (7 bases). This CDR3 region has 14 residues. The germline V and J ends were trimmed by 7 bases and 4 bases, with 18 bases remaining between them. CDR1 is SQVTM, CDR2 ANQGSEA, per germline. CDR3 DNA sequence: TGCAGCGCCTCCAGGGGGGCTTGGTCAGATACGCAGTATTTT. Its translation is CSASRGAWSDTQYF.

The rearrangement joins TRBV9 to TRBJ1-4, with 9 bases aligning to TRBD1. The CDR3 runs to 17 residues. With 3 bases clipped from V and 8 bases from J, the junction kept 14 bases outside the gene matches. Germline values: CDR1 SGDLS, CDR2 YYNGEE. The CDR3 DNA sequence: TGTGCCAGCAGCGCAGGGACAGGGCCAAAGGGTTGGGAAAAACTGTTTTTT. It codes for CASSAGTGPKGWEKLFF.

CDR3: CASSIVQGALSGYTF. The CDR3 nucleotides are TGTGCCAGTAGTATCGTACAGGGGGCGTTAAGTGGCTACACCTTC. J is TRBJ1-2 and V is TRBV19, with 9 bases fitting TRBD1. The germline CDR1 and CDR2 sequences are LNHDA and SQIVND (reference sequence). V lost 3 bases and J lost 7; bases outside the gene matches: 9. The CDR3 contains 15 residues.

DNA of the CDR3: TGCGCCAGCAGCTTGGCCCAGGGCACAGATACGCAGTATTTT. Translated: CASSLAQGTDTQYF. V is TRBV5-1 and J is TRBJ2-3; the D is unclear. Looked up from germline, CDR1 is SGHRS and CDR2 is YFSETQ. The CDR3 totals 14 residues. With 0 bases removed from V and 1 base from J, the gap between germline ends came to 6 bases.

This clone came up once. CDR3 DNA sequence: TGCGCCAGCAGCTTTGGGACAACACAAGAGACCCAGTACTTC. As protein: CASSFGTTQETQYF. The chain uses TRBV5-1 and TRBJ2-5, with a possible D match to TRBD1 (6 bases). V was shortened by 2 bases and J by 2 bases, with 10 bases between the two germline ends. The CDR3 totals 14 residues. CDR1 is SGHRS and CDR2 is YFSETQ in the germline V gene.

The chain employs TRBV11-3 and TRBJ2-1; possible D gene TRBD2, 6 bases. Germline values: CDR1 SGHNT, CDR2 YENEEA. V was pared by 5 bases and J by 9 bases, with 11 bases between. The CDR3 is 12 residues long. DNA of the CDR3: TGTGCCAGCAGCCAACGGAGGGGTGAGCAGTTCTTC. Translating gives CASSQRRGEQFF.

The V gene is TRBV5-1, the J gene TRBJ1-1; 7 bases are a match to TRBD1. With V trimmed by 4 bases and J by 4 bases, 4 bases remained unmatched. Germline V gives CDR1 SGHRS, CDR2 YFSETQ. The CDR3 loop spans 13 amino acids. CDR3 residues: CASSGQVTTEAFF. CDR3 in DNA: TGCGCCAGCAGCGGACAGGTGACCACTGAAGCTTTCTTT.